Each of the 30 T cell receptor beta chains below was sequenced from the same sample in a study of CD8 T cells in Susac syndrome (dated by TCRdb to between 2019 and 2020). The method behind the library was the immunoSEQ multiplex PCR assay. RNA was extracted with the RNeasy kit and roughly 0.5 to 1 ug was reverse transcribed using random hexamers. The raw public reads went through TCRdb reprocessing: fastp at Q25, MiXCR clone calling, in-frame beta chains kept. CDR3 protein duplicates are merged, each entry listing the most common genes and DNA. This sample has about 180,000 distinct CDR3 sequences in its table, and around 95% of those were observed once. The ten most abundant clones make up 0.093% of the sample. Source material: CD4+ T cells from PBMCs. These TCRs come from a human donor with multiple sclerosis.

This rearrangement joins TRBV5-4 to TRBJ1-1; D possibly corresponds to TRBD1 (5 bases). V gave up 4 bases and J gave up 5 bases, with 15 bases separating them. CDR3 length: 14 residues. In germline, CDR1 is SGHNT, CDR2 YYREEE (reference sequence). The CDR3 loop is CASSRGVGATEAFF. Here the CDR3 DNA reads TGTGCCAGCAGCCGGGGGGTAGGGGCTACTGAAGCTTTCTTT. Using reference TRBV5-4 and TRBJ1-1 for the parts outside the CDR3, the full variable domain is ETGVTQSPTHLIKTRGQQVTLRCSSQSGHNTVSWYQQALGQGPQFIFQYYREEENGRGNFPPRFSGLQFPNYSSELNVNALELDDSALYLCASSRGVGATEAFFGQGTRLTVV.

This chain uses TRBV29-1 with TRBJ1-2; D ambiguous. From germline, CDR1 is SQVTM and CDR2 ANQGSEA. CDR3 length equals 13 residues. Trimming removed 0 bases from V and 7 bases from J, with 12 bases in between. This CDR3 is CSVEETHTSGYTF. The CDR3 DNA reads as TGCAGCGTTGAAGAAACCCACACTTCTGGCTACACCTTC.

The chain recombines TRBV7-9 with TRBJ1-5; no firm D call. CDR3 length equals 13 residues. Trimming removed 1 base from V and 5 bases from J, with 6 bases in between. In germline, CDR1 is SEHNR, CDR2 FQNEAQ (reference sequence). DNA for the CDR3: TGTGCCAGCAGCTTAGAAACGGATCAGCCCCAGCATTTT. Residues: CASSLETDQPQHF.

This rearrangement joins TRBV20-1 to TRBJ1-5; the match to TRBD1 covers 7 bases. V gave up 3 bases and J gave up 2 bases; unmatched junction bases: 4. The germline V gene encodes CDR1 DFQATT and CDR2 SNEGSKA (reference sequence). This CDR3 is built from 14 residues. CDR3 DNA: TGCAGTGCTAGCCCTACAGGGGGCAATCAGCCCCAGCATTTT. Protein: CSASPTGGNQPQHF.

Concerning this clonotype: One end of the junction varies from germline; a read error may be responsible. This chain links TRBV7-7 with TRBJ2-3, with D possibly matching TRBD2 (5 bases). CDR1 SSHAT and CDR2 FNYEAQ come from the germline V gene (reference sequence). This CDR3 comprises 13 residues. In DNA form, the CDR3 reads TGTGCTAGCAGCTTAGCGAGACCGGGTACGCAGTATTTT. It translates to CASSLARPGTQYF.

The chain recombines TRBV7-8 with TRBJ2-2, with 7 bases identical to TRBD2. The CDR3 runs 16 residues. V shed 3 bases and J 1 base; nucleotides not matched to a gene: 5. Germline loops: CDR1 SGHVS, CDR2 FQNEAQ. As DNA, the CDR3 is TGTGCCAGCAGCTTCGGGGTAGCGGGGAACACCGGGGAGCTGTTTTTT. Translation: CASSFGVAGNTGELFF.

The chain joins TRBV5-1 to TRBJ2-5; either TRBD1 or TRBD2 may supply D (5 bases each). The length of the CDR3 is 16 residues. With 0 bases removed from V and 0 bases from J, the gap between germline ends came to 12 bases. In germline, CDR1 is SGHRS, CDR2 YFSETQ. The CDR3 DNA reads TGCGCCAGCAGCTTGGCTACTGGGACCAACCAAGAGACCCAGTACTTC. Translating gives CASSLATGTNQETQYF.

The chain is built from TRBV3-1 and TRBJ2-2; possibly TRBD1 or TRBD2 for D (6 bases each). This CDR3 region has 15 residues. Deletions cut 6 bases from V and 1 base from J, with 12 bases between. Germline CDR1 LGHDT, CDR2 YNNKEL (reference sequence). DNA of the CDR3: TGTGCCAGCAGGTCAAGGGGGGTGAACACCGGGGAGCTGTTTTTT. Translated, it gives CASRSRGVNTGELFF.

The chain carries TRBV13 and TRBJ1-6; D is uncertain. The CDR3 has 16 residues. Trimming removed 0 bases from V and 3 bases from J, with 9 bases in between. Germline CDR1 PRHDT, CDR2 FYEKMQ (reference sequence). In DNA, the CDR3 is TGTGCCAGCAGCTTAGGAGAAAGACGCTATAATTCACCCCTCCACTTT. Its protein is CASSLGERRYNSPLHF.

This chain joins TRBV4-3 and TRBJ1-2; D is possibly TRBD1 (5 bases). The germline V gene has CDR1 LGHNA and CDR2 YSLEER. The ends were cut back, 4 bases at V and 2 bases at J, with 20 bases in the middle. The CDR3 consists of 17 residues. The CDR3 coding sequence is TGCGCCAGCAGCCGCGCAGAAGGTAGGGGCGGGAACTATGGCTACACCTTC. Amino acid sequence: CASSRAEGRGGNYGYTF.

The chain couples TRBV20-1 to TRBJ1-5; no definite D call. The CDR3 sequence is 14 residues long. Germline-derived CDR1 and CDR2 are DFQATT and SNEGSKA (reference sequence). V lost 3 bases and J lost 0, with 9 bases in between. The CDR3 loop is CSASGDNSNQPQHF. The CDR3 coding sequence is TGCAGTGCTAGTGGAGATAATAGCAATCAGCCCCAGCATTTT.

The rearrangement joins TRBV14 to TRBJ2-5; 8 nucleotides align to TRBD2. With V trimmed by 4 bases and J by 0 bases, 7 bases remained unmatched. Germline V gene sequence: CDR1 SGHDN, CDR2 FVKESK. The length of the CDR3 is 16 residues. This CDR3 reads CASSPISGGDQETQYF. Here the CDR3 DNA reads TGTGCCAGCAGCCCCATCAGCGGGGGTGACCAAGAGACCCAGTACTTC.

The gene calls are TRBV24-1 and TRBJ2-2, with 10 bases identical to TRBD1. This CDR3 is built from 17 residues. The trim removed 3 bases at V and 5 bases at J, leaving 8 bases unmatched. In germline, CDR1 is KGHDR, CDR2 SFDVKD. The CDR3 nucleotides are TGTGCCACCAGTGATATGACAGGGGGCTCGAGGACCGGGGAGCTGTTTTTT. It yields the protein CATSDMTGGSRTGELFF.

This chain uses TRBV30 with TRBJ1-1; 7 nucleotides agree with TRBD1. The CDR3 covers 14 residues. CDR1 and CDR2 from the germline V gene are GTSNPN and SVGIG (reference sequence). J lost 8 bases, V lost 0 bases, and 9 bases had no gene match. Written as DNA, the CDR3 is TGTGCCTGGAGTGTATCCACAGGGGTTGTCGAAGCTTTCTTT. Protein sequence: CAWSVSTGVVEAFF.

This chain uses TRBV12-3 or TRBV12-4 with TRBJ2-3; no clear D. CDR3 length equals 13 residues. The ends were cut back, 5 bases at V and 0 bases at J, with 6 bases in the middle. CDR3 DNA: TGTGCCAGCAGTCCCGACAGCACAGATACGCAGTATTTT. Translating gives CASSPDSTDTQYF.

The chain combines TRBV7-2 with TRBJ1-1; no reliable D call. CDR3 length: 13 residues. Germline V gives CDR1 SGHTA, CDR2 FQGNSA. The ends were cut back, 5 bases at V and 11 bases at J, with 18 bases in the middle. CDR3 amino acids: CASSLKRAGRAFF. In DNA, the CDR3 is TGTGCCAGCAGCCTAAAGCGGGCTGGGAGGGCTTTCTTT.

The rearrangement uses TRBV6-6 and TRBJ1-1; 8 bases align to TRBD1. Trimming at V came to 5 bases and at J to 7 bases, leaving 12 bases not matched to a gene. CDR1 and CDR2 from the germline V gene are MNHNY and SVGAGI (reference sequence). The CDR3 extends over 15 amino acids. CDR3 amino acids: CASSPYGQGFSEAFF. In nucleotides, the CDR3 is TGTGCCAGCAGTCCATACGGACAGGGATTTAGTGAAGCTTTCTTT.

The gene calls are TRBV6-5 and TRBJ1-2; 9 nucleotides line up with TRBD1. CDR1 and CDR2 (germline): MNHEY, SVGAGI. This CDR3 is 14 amino acids long. With V trimmed by 6 bases and J by 2 bases, 4 bases remained unmatched. CDR3 in amino acids: CASRAQGANYGYTF. The DNA for the CDR3 is TGTGCCAGCAGGGCACAGGGGGCGAACTATGGCTACACCTTC.

The chain carries TRBV30 and TRBJ2-1; 9 positions match TRBD2. CDR3 length equals 14 residues. Germline V CDR1 and CDR2: GTSNPN, SVGIG (reference sequence). Germline trimming cut 0 bases from V and 7 bases from J; bases unmatched to any gene: 4. In DNA, the CDR3 is TGTGCCTGGAGTGTACTGGCGGGGGGGAATGAGCAGTTCTTC. It translates to CAWSVLAGGNEQFF.

V usage is TRBV11-1 and J usage is TRBJ2-1; tentatively, D is TRBD1 or TRBD2 (5 bases each). The germline gives CDR1 SGHAT, CDR2 FQDESV (reference sequence). Trimming cost V 5 bases and J 5 bases, with 13 bases left between them. The CDR3 covers 14 residues. CDR3: CASSPWDRDNEQFF. The DNA for the CDR3 is TGTGCCAGCAGCCCCTGGGACCGGGACAATGAGCAGTTCTTC.

This sequence joins TRBV19 and TRBJ1-5; D is unresolved. Germline V CDR1 and CDR2: LNHDA, SQIVND (reference sequence). V was cut by 5 bases and J by 2 bases, with 19 bases left in between. CDR3 length equals 17 residues. This chain's CDR3 is CASSPGFVSWGNQPQHF. The CDR3 nucleotides are TGTGCCAGTAGTCCCGGGTTCGTCAGTTGGGGCAATCAGCCCCAGCATTTT. Full variable domain (rest looked up from reference TRBV19 and TRBJ1-5): DGGITQSPKYLFRKEGQNVTLSCEQNLNHDAMYWYRQDPGQGLRLIYYSQIVNDFQKGDIAEGYSVSREKKESFPLTVTSAQKNPTAFYLCASSPGFVSWGNQPQHFGDGTRLSIL.

The chain links TRBV9 to TRBJ1-5, with D unresolved. This CDR3 spans 12 amino acids. The germline gives CDR1 SGDLS, CDR2 YYNGEE. V was cut by 10 bases and J by 5 bases, with 13 bases left in between. CDR3 amino acids: CALESKDQPQHF. The CDR3 nucleotides are TGTGCCTTGGAGTCGAAAGATCAGCCCCAGCATTTT.

This rearrangement joins TRBV18 to TRBJ2-7; 8 positions match TRBD1. The CDR3 spans 16 residues. With 1 base clipped from V and 6 bases from J, the junction kept 11 bases outside the gene matches. Germline V gene sequence: CDR1 KGHSH, CDR2 LQKENI. The CDR3 nucleotides read TGTGCCAGCTCACCACTATCGTGGACAGGGATGTCCGAGCAGTACTTC. It encodes CASSPLSWTGMSEQYF.

This chain uses TRBV20-1 with TRBJ2-2, with no clear D. This CDR3 is built from 14 residues. With 3 bases removed from V and 0 bases from J, the gap between germline ends came to 8 bases. Germline loops: CDR1 DFQATT, CDR2 SNEGSKA (reference sequence). The CDR3, as DNA: TGCAGTGCTAGCCACATTTCGAACACCGGGGAGCTGTTTTTT. Its protein product is CSASHISNTGELFF.

This clonotype occurred once. J is TRBJ1-6 and V is TRBV25-1; no firm D call. The CDR3 consists of 13 residues. The germline CDR1 and CDR2 sequences are MGHDK and SYGVNS. With 3 bases removed from V and 14 bases from J, the gap between germline ends came to 14 bases. CDR3 DNA sequence: TGTGCCAGCAGTGATATCTTAGGAAGGGCCCTCCACTTT. Its translation: CASSDILGRALHF.

The V gene is TRBV20-1, the J gene TRBJ1-6, with TRBD1 matching 9 bases. After removal of 2 bases from V and 10 bases from J, the junction contained 9 bases not matched to a gene. This CDR3 has 15 amino acids. CDR1 is DFQATT and CDR2 is SNEGSKA in the germline V gene (reference sequence). The CDR3 DNA follows: TGCAGTGCTAGACCGCGGGACAGGGTGGCGTCACCCCTCCACTTT. Protein product: CSARPRDRVASPLHF.

The chain carries TRBV13 and TRBJ1-5; D not certain. The CDR3 contains 15 residues. Germline CDR1 PRHDT, CDR2 FYEKMQ (reference sequence). V dropped 0 bases and J dropped 0 bases, with 6 bases sitting between them. The CDR3 DNA follows: TGTGCCAGCAGCTTAGGCCCCATTAGCAATCAGCCCCAGCATTTT. It specifies CASSLGPISNQPQHF.

This clonotype was seen a handful of times. The DNA of the CDR3 is TGTGCCAGCAGCACCACAGATACGCAGTATTTT. It is translated as CASSTTDTQYF. The rearrangement uses TRBV7-9 and TRBJ2-3; D is undetermined. V was cut by 5 bases and J by 2 bases, with 2 bases left in between. This CDR3 is built from 11 residues. Germline V gene data show CDR1 as SEHNR and CDR2 as FQNEAQ (reference sequence).

V is TRBV7-6 and J is TRBJ1-6; D not certain. CDR3 length: 17 residues. V lost 1 base and J 0 bases, leaving 10 bases between the germline ends. Germline V gene lookup returns CDR1 SGHVS and CDR2 FNYEAQ. CDR3 residues: CASSLGGVSSYNSPLHF. The CDR3 DNA sequence: TGTGCCAGCAGCTTAGGTGGGGTCAGCTCCTATAATTCACCCCTCCACTTT.

The V gene is TRBV7-9, the J gene TRBJ2-1, with D hard to call. The germline V gene encodes CDR1 SEHNR and CDR2 FQNEAQ (reference sequence). The CDR3 consists of 15 residues. The V end was cut by 2 bases, the J end by 5 bases, with 13 bases between. CDR3 coding DNA: TGTGCCAGCAGCTTAATAGGGCTCCCCAACAATGAGCAGTTCTTC. It translates to CASSLIGLPNNEQFF. Complete variable domain (other parts from reference TRBV7-9 and TRBJ2-1): DTGVSQNPRHKITKRGQNVTFRCDPISEHNRLYWYRQTLGQGPEFLTYFQNEAQLEKSRLLSDRFSAERPKGSFSTLEIQRTEQGDSAMYLCASSLIGLPNNEQFFGPGTRLTVL.